This TCR beta chain comes out of a study of cytomegalovirus exposure and HLA in healthy donors. The CDR3 spans 15 residues. Germline-derived CDR1 and CDR2 are SNHLY and FYNNEI. J was trimmed by 7 bases and V by 6 bases; bases with no gene match: 12. The study's findings and limits: One variant, a missense change in DCLRE1C, was linked in a later analysis to TCR beta V- and J-gene trimming.

Primers for the PCR totalled 60 Vbeta and 13 Jbeta. Clones were read by immunoSEQ multiplex PCR, and TCRdb kept only the in-frame ones, dropping some. The repertoire includes approximately 75,000 clones, about 66% of them detected once, and roughly 20% sits in the top ten. Comments on this clone: Antigen unknown.

Sequencing was performed on PBMCs. The chain uses TRBV2 and TRBJ2-1; 7 bases are shared with TRBD1. This sequence was found in a man aged 40-49 years in good health and CMV-seropositive. CDR3 sequence: CASRMQTTGRNEQFF. CDR3 in DNA: TGTGCCAGCAGGATGCAGACGACAGGGAGAAATGAGCAGTTCTTC.